Listed below are T cell receptor beta chains from one sample, sequenced in a study of radiation and T cells in renal cell carcinoma. Some clones are missing from TCRdb's copy, which holds only in-frame ones; the method was immunoSEQ multiplex PCR. This sample has roughly 90,000 clones, with about 82% found just once. The sequencing here drew on blood, taken from a patient whose treatment included radiotherapy and nephrectomy. The receptors shown here come from a man in his fifties or sixties with renal cell carcinoma. The CDR3 runs from the conserved cysteine through the conserved F or W. A D gene is named only where the DNA matches it firmly. Clone size is given for some rows only: seen once, a few or many times, or a class if the clone is expanded.

clone_size,d_call,v_call,j_call,cdr3_nt,cdr3_aa
few,TRBD2,TRBV11-3,TRBJ2-1,TGTGCCAGCAGCCAACTAGCGGAATCCAATGAGCAGTTCTTC,CASSQLAESNEQFF
NA,NA,TRBV10-3,TRBJ1-1,TGTGCCTCTACGTGGGCCGAGAACACTGAAGCTTTCTTT,CASTWAENTEAFF
NA,NA,TRBV5-1,TRBJ2-3,TGCGCCAGCAGCCCACCCGGGGGGCGGGGCACAGATACGCAGTATTTT,CASSPPGGRGTDTQYF
once,NA,TRBV28,TRBJ2-3,TGTGCCAGCAGTTTAGACCCTAGCGAGGCAGATACGCAGTATTTT,CASSLDPSEADTQYF
NA,NA,TRBV25-1,TRBJ1-2,TGTGCCAGCAGTGAATGGAATAGTGGCTACACCTTC,CASSEWNSGYTF
NA,NA,TRBV19,TRBJ2-5,TGTGCCAGTAGTATAGATCACGGTTACGTAAAGACCCAGTACTTC,CASSIDHGYVKTQYF
NA,NA,TRBV5-1,TRBJ2-2,TGCGCCAGCAGTTTGGGGGACGGCGCGAACACCGGGGAGCTGTTTTTT,CASSLGDGANTGELFF
NA,TRBD1,TRBV2,TRBJ2-7,TGTGCCAGCAGTGAAGGGGACAGAGCCTACGAGCAGTACTTC,CASSEGDRAYEQYF
NA,NA,TRBV2,TRBJ1-2,TGTGCCAGCAGTGGTCAAAACTATGGCTACACCTTC,CASSGQNYGYTF
NA,NA,TRBV7-9,TRBJ1-1,TGTGCCAGCAGCTTCTCGAACACTGAAGCTTTCTTT,CASSFSNTEAFF
NA,TRBD2,TRBV10-3,TRBJ2-7,TGTGCCATCAGCCCTAGCGGGGGGTCCTACGAGCAGTACTTC,CAISPSGGSYEQYF
NA,TRBD1,TRBV7-9,TRBJ2-1,TGTGCCAGCAGCTCCCACAGGGGGGAGCAGTTCTTC,CASSSHRGEQFF
NA,NA,TRBV29-1,TRBJ2-7,TGCAGCGTCGCAAGAATGGGGTTCGAGCAGTACTTC,CSVARMGFEQYF
NA,NA,TRBV30,TRBJ1-1,TGTGCCTGGAGTGTAGGAGGATTCACTGAAGCTTTCTTT,CAWSVGGFTEAFF
NA,NA,TRBV4-3,TRBJ1-2,TGCGCCAGCAGCCAAGTTTGGGGTATTGACTATGGCTACACCTTC,CASSQVWGIDYGYTF
NA,TRBD1,TRBV5-1,TRBJ2-1,TGCGCCAGCAGCTTGGGACAGGGGCACATTCGCCTTGGTAATGAGCAGTTCTTC,CASSLGQGHIRLGNEQFF
NA,TRBD2,TRBV2,TRBJ2-7,TGTGCCAGCAGTTCACTAGCGCGATACGAGCAGTACTTC,CASSSLARYEQYF
NA,TRBD2,TRBV5-1,TRBJ2-5,TGCGCCAGCAGCTCTCGCGGGAGCGGGGAGACCCAGTACTTC,CASSSRGSGETQYF
NA,NA,TRBV19,TRBJ2-2,TGTGCCAGTAATACACTTCAGGGAGTGACCGGGGAGCTGTTTTTT,CASNTLQGVTGELFF
NA,TRBD2,TRBV5-1,TRBJ2-5,TGCGCCAGCGCCTTTGCTAATAGCGGGGGAGAGACCCAGTACTTC,CASAFANSGGETQYF
NA,NA,TRBV7-3,TRBJ1-1,TGTGCCAGCAGCTCCTCCCCATGGACCGAGACAGTAGAAGCTTTCTTT,CASSSSPWTETVEAFF
NA,TRBD1,TRBV15,TRBJ1-2,TGTGCCACCAGCAGAGATTTATCAGGGGGCTCTCAGACCTTC,CATSRDLSGGSQTF
NA,NA,TRBV28,TRBJ1-5,TGTGCCAGCAGACGAGCCTCAGTTAGCAATCAGCCCCAGCATTTT,CASRRASVSNQPQHF
NA,NA,TRBV6-1,TRBJ1-2,TGTGCCAGCAGTGTCTCAGGGCACGGCTACACCTTC,CASSVSGHGYTF
NA,NA,TRBV27,TRBJ1-2,TGTGCCAGCAGCCCTATGGGAGGAGCTAACTATGGCTACACCTTC,CASSPMGGANYGYTF
NA,NA,TRBV10-3,TRBJ2-1,TGTGCCATCAGTGATAACCAGCCGGGGTGGAATGAGCAGTTCTTC,CAISDNQPGWNEQFF
NA,TRBD1,TRBV5-1,TRBJ2-1,TGCGCCAGCAGTTCACGGGGACAGGGAAAGAATGAGCAGTTCTTC,CASSSRGQGKNEQFF
NA,NA,TRBV19,TRBJ2-7,TGTGCCAGTAGGCGGGGTCCAGACTCCTACGAGCAGTACTTC,CASRRGPDSYEQYF
NA,NA,TRBV27,TRBJ2-7,TGTGCCAGCAGTCCGCTGTTTGCCCCCTACGAGCAGTACTTC,CASSPLFAPYEQYF
NA,NA,TRBV6-5,TRBJ2-3,TGTGCCAGCAGTTACCAAAAACAGGGCGGTTGGACGCAGTATTTT,CASSYQKQGGWTQYF
NA,NA,TRBV5-1,TRBJ1-1,TGCGCCAGCAGCTTGGGTTCAGGGGTGAACACTGAAGCTTTCTTT,CASSLGSGVNTEAFF
NA,NA,TRBV5-4,TRBJ2-7,TGTGCCAGCAGCTTGCTGGCGGGTTCTTACGAGCAGTACTTC,CASSLLAGSYEQYF
NA,NA,TRBV21-1,TRBJ2-7,TGTGCCAGCTCCCCCGGACAGGGCAAGGTAATATACGAGCAGTACTTC,CASSPGQGKVIYEQYF
NA,TRBD1,TRBV10-3,TRBJ1-1,TGTGCCATCAGGGCCAAGGGGACAGGGTCATTTACTGAAGCTTTCTTT,CAIRAKGTGSFTEAFF
NA,TRBD2,TRBV10-3,TRBJ2-3,TGTGCCATCAGGACTAGCGAGAAAGATACGCAGTATTTT,CAIRTSEKDTQYF
NA,NA,TRBV6-5,TRBJ2-3,TGTGCCAGCAGTTATAATGGGCGAGGACGCGATACGCAGTATTTT,CASSYNGRGRDTQYF
NA,NA,TRBV7-2,TRBJ2-1,TGTGCCAGCAGCCCACCGACTAGTCGTAATGAGCAGTTCTTC,CASSPPTSRNEQFF